Detailed here is one T cell receptor (beta chain). Cohort allocation depended upon clinical history that participants reported. These data originate in a study of blood T cell repertoires in COVID-19. Study information: Some COVID-19 samples were acute and others convalescent; all came from the United States, Italy and Spain. T cells, B-cell-depleted T cells, or PBMCs supplied cDNA or gDNA.

Methods used by the authors: Amplified reference gene primers provided the basis for estimating nucleated cell counts. Data came from immunoSEQ multiplex PCR; TCRdb stores just in-frame clones and leaves some out. D and trimming come from the DNA, and the V and J calls and clone size come from that table. The profile shows fewer than 250,000 clones, 80% of them singletons. The germline gives CDR1 ENHRY, CDR2 SYGVKD. The CDR3 consists of 15 residues. The V segment lost 3 bases and the J segment 3 bases; nucleotides outside the gene matches: 4. The sample comprised PBMCs or T cells enriched from blood (not recorded which). The sequence was collected from a woman aged 40-49 years with acute COVID-19. This sequence joins TRBV10-3 and TRBJ2-3, with 9 nucleotides matching TRBD1. CDR3 DNA sequence: TGTGCCATCAGTGATCTTGGACAGGGGACAGATACGCAGTATTTT. Protein product: CAISDLGQGTDTQYF.